Below, 9 T cell receptor beta chains from the same sample are listed, as sequenced in a study of blood T cell repertoires in COVID-19. The method was immunoSEQ multiplex PCR; TCRdb's version includes in-frame clones alone and lacks a portion of them. The data show about 160,000 clones, 89% seen once. The sample comprised peripheral blood. The origin of the receptors is a man between 60 and 70 years old with acute or convalescent COVID-19.

The chain couples TRBV5-4 to TRBJ1-6; the match to TRBD1 covers 11 bases. This CDR3 comprises 14 residues. Germline CDR1 is SGHNT and CDR2 is YYREEE (reference sequence). Trimming at V came to 3 bases and at J to 8 bases, leaving 1 base not matched to a gene. Here the CDR3 reads CASSSGQGDSPLHF. The CDR3 coding sequence is TGTGCCAGCAGCTCGGGACAGGGGGATTCACCCCTCCACTTT.

This clone was counted only a few times. V is TRBV10-3 and J is TRBJ2-3, with a weak D call TRBD2 (5 bases). Between the trimmed V and J ends, which lost 0 bases and 9 bases, there was a span of 16 bases. The CDR3 has 15 amino acids. The germline gives CDR1 ENHRY, CDR2 SYGVKD. CDR3 in DNA: TGTGCCATCAGTGAGTCTGGGAGCAAAAGGGAAACGCAGTATTTT. As protein: CAISESGSKRETQYF.

V gene TRBV3-1 (or the pseudogene TRBV3-2) combines with J gene TRBJ2-3; 8 bases are shared with TRBD2. Germline CDR1 is LGHDT and CDR2 is YNNKEL (reference sequence). This CDR3 region has 15 residues. V was clipped by 2 bases and J by 6 bases; unmatched bases: 7. DNA for the CDR3: TGTGCCAGCAGCCAAACCTACGGGGGGGGCGATACGCAGTATTTT. This sequence encodes CASSQTYGGGDTQYF.

The CDR3 protein is CASSGDRGGYTF. In nucleotides, the CDR3 is TGTGCCAGCAGTGGGGACAGGGGTGGCTACACCTTC. This chain connects TRBV12-3 or TRBV12-4 to TRBJ1-2; 10 bases agree with TRBD1. The CDR3 totals 12 residues. The V and J ends lost 5 bases and 7 bases, in that order; junction bases with no gene match: 1.

This chain links TRBV30 with TRBJ2-7; D might be TRBD1 (6 bases). V was pared by 0 bases and J by 6 bases, with 12 bases between. Germline lookup yields CDR1 GTSNPN and CDR2 SVGIG (reference sequence). The CDR3 is 13 residues long. The CDR3, as DNA: TGTGCCTGGAGTGTACTACAGGGTAGCGAGCAGTACTTC. It specifies CAWSVLQGSEQYF.

The V call is TRBV3-1 (or the pseudogene TRBV3-2), the J call TRBJ2-1; 13 nucleotides match TRBD2. Germline V gives CDR1 LGHDT, CDR2 YNNKEL (reference sequence). This CDR3 has 18 residues. V lost 0 bases and J lost 6; bases outside the gene matches: 8. The DNA of the CDR3 is TGTGCCAGCAGCCAAGAAACTAGCGGGGGGGGACATTTCAATGAGCAGTTCTTC. It yields the protein CASSQETSGGGHFNEQFF.

The J gene is TRBJ1-6, the V gene TRBV15; TRBD1 might be the D (5 bases). CDR1 and CDR2 (germline): LNHNV, YYDKDF (reference sequence). V was cut by 0 bases and J by 8 bases, with 26 bases left in between. The CDR3 totals 20 residues. Here the CDR3 DNA reads TGTGCCACCAGCAGAGATATAAAGGGGTTAAGAAGCCTGGCCCATTCACCCCTCCACTTT. Its protein is CATSRDIKGLRSLAHSPLHF.

The chain couples TRBV14 to TRBJ1-2; D not certain. CDR1 is SGHDN, CDR2 FVKESK, per germline. CDR3 size: 13 residues. V dropped 4 bases and J dropped 2 bases, with 8 bases sitting between them. The CDR3 sequence is CASSPRTNYGYTF. For the CDR3, the DNA is TGTGCCAGCAGCCCTAGAACCAACTATGGCTACACCTTC.

The chain employs TRBV5-1 and TRBJ2-4; unclear D gene. The CDR3 length is 13 residues. Trimming removed 1 base from V and 8 bases from J, with 10 bases in between. The germline V gene has CDR1 SGHRS and CDR2 YFSETQ. As DNA, the CDR3 is TGCGCCAGCAGCTTGAGCCTGGCGGACATTCAGTACTTC. This sequence encodes CASSLSLADIQYF.